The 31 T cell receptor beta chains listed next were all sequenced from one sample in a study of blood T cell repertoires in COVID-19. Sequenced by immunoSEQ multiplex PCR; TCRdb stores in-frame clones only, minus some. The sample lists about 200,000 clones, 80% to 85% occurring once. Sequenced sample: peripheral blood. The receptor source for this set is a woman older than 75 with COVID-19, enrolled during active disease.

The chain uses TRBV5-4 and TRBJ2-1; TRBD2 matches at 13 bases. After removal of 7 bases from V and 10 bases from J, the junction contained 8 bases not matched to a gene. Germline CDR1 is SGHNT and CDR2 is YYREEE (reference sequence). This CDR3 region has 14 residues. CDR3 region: CASPGTSGGAEQFF. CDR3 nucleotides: TGTGCCAGCCCTGGAACTAGCGGGGGGGCGGAGCAGTTCTTC.

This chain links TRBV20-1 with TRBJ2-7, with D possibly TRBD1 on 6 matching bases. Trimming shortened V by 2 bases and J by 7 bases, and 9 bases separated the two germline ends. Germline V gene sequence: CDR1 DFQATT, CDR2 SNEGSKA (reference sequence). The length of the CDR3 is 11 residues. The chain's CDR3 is CSARLGAEQYF. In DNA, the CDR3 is TGCAGTGCTAGACTGGGGGCGGAGCAGTACTTC.

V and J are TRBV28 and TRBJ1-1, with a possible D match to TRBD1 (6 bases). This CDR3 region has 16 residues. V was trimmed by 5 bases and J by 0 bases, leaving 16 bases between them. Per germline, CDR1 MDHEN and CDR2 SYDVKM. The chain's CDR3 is CASSPFGQKVNTEAFF. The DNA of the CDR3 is TGTGCCAGCAGTCCCTTCGGACAGAAGGTGAACACTGAAGCTTTCTTT.

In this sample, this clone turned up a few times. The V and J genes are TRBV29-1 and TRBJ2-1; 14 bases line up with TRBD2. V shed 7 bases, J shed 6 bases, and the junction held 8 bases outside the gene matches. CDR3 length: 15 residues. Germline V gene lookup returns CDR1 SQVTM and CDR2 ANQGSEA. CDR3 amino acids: CSGHAGLAGGNEQFF. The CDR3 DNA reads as TGCAGCGGACACGCCGGACTAGCGGGGGGCAATGAGCAGTTCTTC.

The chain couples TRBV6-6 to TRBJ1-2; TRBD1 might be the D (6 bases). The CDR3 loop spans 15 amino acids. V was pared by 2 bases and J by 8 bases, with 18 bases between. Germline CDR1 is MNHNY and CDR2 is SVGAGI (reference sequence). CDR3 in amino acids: CASSYGQGKIGGYTF. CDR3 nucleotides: TGTGCCAGCAGTTACGGGCAGGGGAAGATCGGAGGCTACACCTTC.

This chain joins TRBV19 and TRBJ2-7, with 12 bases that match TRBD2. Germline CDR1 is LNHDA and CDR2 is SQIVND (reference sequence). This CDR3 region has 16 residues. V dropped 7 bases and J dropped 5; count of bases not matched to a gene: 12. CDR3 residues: CASTIGLAGGPHEQYF. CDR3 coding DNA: TGTGCCAGTACCATAGGCCTAGCGGGAGGGCCCCACGAGCAGTACTTC.

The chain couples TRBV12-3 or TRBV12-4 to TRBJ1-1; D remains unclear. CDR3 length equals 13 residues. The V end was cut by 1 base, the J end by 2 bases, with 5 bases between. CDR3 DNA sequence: TGTGCCAGCAGTTTAGGGCTTAACACTGAAGCTTTCTTT. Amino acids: CASSLGLNTEAFF.

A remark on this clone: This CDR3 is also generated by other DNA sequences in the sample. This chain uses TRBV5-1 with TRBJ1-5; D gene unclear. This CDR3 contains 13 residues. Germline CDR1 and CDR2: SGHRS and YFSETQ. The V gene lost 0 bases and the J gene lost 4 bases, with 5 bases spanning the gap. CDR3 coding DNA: TGCGCCAGCAGCTTGGCAGGTAATCAGCCCCAGCATTTT. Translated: CASSLAGNQPQHF. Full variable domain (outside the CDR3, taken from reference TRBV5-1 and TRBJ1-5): KAGVTQTPRYLIKTRGQQVTLSCSPISGHRSVSWYQQTPGQGLQFLFEYFSETQRNKGNFPGRFSGRQFSNSRSEMNVSTLELGDSALYLCASSLAGNQPQHFGDGTRLSIL.

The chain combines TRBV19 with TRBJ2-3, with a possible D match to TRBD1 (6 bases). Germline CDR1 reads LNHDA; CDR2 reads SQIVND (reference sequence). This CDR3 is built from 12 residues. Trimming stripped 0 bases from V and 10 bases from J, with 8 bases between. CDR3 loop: CASSIDTGSQYF. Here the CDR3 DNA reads TGTGCCAGTAGTATAGATACAGGGTCGCAGTATTTT.

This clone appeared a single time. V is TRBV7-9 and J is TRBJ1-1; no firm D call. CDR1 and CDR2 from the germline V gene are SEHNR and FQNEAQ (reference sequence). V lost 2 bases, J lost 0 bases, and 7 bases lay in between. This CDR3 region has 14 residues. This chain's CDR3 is CASSLKRLNTEAFF. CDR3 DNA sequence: TGTGCCAGCAGCTTAAAGCGGTTGAACACTGAAGCTTTCTTT.

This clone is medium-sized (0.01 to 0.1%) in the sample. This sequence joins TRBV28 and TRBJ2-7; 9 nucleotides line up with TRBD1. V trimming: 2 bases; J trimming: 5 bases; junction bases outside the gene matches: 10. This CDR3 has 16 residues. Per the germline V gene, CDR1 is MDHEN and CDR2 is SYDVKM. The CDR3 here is CASSLEQGAAKDEQYF. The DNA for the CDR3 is TGTGCCAGCAGTTTAGAACAGGGGGCTGCAAAGGACGAGCAGTACTTC. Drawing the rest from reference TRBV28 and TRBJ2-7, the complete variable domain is DVKVTQSSRYLVKRTGEKVFLECVQDMDHENMFWYRQDPGLGLRLIYFSYDVKMKEKGDIPEGYSVSREKKERFSLILESASTNQTSMYLCASSLEQGAAKDEQYFGPGTRLTVT.

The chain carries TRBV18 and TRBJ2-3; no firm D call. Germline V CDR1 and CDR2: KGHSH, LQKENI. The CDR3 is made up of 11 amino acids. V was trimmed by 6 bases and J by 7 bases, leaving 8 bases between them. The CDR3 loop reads CASSTTHTQYF. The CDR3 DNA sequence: TGTGCCAGCTCTACTACCCATACGCAGTATTTT. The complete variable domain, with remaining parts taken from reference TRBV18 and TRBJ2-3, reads NAGVMQNPRHLVRRRGQEARLRCSPMKGHSHVYWYRQLPEEGLKFMVYLQKENIIDESGMPKERFSAEFPKEGPSILRIQQVVRGDSAAYFCASSTTHTQYFGPGTRLTVL.

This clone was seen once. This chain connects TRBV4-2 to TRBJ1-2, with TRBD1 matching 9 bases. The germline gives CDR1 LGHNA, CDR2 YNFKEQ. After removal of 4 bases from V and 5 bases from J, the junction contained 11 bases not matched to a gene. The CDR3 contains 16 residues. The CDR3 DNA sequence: TGTGCCAGCAGCCCTCTACCCCGGGACAGGGATTATGGCTACACCTTC. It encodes CASSPLPRDRDYGYTF.

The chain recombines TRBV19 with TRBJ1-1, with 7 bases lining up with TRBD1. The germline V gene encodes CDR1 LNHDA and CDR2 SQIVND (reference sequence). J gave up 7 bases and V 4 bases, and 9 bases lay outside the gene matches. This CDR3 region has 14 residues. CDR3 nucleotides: TGTGCCAGTAGTACACCGGGACAGTACTTTGAAGCTTTCTTT. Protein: CASSTPGQYFEAFF.

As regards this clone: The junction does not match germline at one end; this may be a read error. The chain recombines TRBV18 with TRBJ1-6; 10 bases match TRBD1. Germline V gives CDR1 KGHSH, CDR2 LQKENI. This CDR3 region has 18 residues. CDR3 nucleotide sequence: TGTGTCAGCTCACCCTTTGGGACAGGGGACCTTTCTGATTCACCCCTCCACTTT. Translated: CVSSPFGTGDLSDSPLHF.

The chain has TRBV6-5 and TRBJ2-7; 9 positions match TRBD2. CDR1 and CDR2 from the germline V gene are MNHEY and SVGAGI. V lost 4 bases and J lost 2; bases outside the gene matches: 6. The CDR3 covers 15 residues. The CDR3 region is CASSSPAGGTYEQYF. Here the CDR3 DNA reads TGTGCCAGCAGTTCGCCAGCGGGGGGTACCTACGAGCAGTACTTC.

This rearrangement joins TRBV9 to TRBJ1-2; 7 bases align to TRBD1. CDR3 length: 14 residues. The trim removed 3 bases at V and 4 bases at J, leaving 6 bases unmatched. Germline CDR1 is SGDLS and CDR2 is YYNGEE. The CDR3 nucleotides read TGTGCCAGCAGCGGCCGGGACAGCTTCTATGGCTACACCTTC. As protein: CASSGRDSFYGYTF. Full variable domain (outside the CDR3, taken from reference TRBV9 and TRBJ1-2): DSGVTQTPKHLITATGQRVTLRCSPRSGDLSVYWYQQSLDQGLQFLIQYYNGEERAKGNILERFSAQQFPDLHSELNLSSLELGDSALYFCASSGRDSFYGYTFGSGTRLTVV.

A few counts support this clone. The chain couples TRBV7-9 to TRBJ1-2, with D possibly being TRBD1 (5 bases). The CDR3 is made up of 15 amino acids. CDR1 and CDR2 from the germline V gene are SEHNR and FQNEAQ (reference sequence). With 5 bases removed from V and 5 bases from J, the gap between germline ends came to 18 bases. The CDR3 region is CASSVVGSGNYGYTF. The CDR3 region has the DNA TGTGCCAGCAGCGTCGTAGGCTCAGGGAATTATGGCTACACCTTC.

CDR3 in amino acids: CAWGQVQETQYF. The CDR3 nucleotides are TGTGCCTGGGGACAGGTCCAAGAGACCCAGTACTTC. J is TRBJ2-5 and V is TRBV30; 7 nucleotides match TRBD1. This CDR3 spans 12 amino acids. Germline assignment: CDR1 GTSNPN and CDR2 SVGIG (reference sequence). V was pared by 5 bases and J by 1 base, with 1 base of the junction left unmatched.

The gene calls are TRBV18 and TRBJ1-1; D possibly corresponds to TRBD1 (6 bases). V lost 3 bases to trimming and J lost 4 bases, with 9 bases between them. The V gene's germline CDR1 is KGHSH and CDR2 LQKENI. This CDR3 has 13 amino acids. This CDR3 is CASSPLGGTEAFF. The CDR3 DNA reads TGTGCCAGCTCACCGTTAGGGGGCACTGAAGCTTTCTTT.

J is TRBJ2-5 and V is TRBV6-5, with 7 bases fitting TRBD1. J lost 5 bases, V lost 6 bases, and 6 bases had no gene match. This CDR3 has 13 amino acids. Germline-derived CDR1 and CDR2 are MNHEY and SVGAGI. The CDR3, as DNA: TGTGCCAGCAGCGGGGACAGAGTCGAGACCCAGTACTTC. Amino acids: CASSGDRVETQYF.

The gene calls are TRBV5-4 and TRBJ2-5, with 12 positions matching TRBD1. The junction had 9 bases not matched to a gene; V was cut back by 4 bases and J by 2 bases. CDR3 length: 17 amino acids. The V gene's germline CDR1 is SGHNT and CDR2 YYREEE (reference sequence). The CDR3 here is CASSRSGTGGWQETQYF. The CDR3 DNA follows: TGTGCCAGCAGCCGTAGTGGGACAGGGGGCTGGCAAGAGACCCAGTACTTC. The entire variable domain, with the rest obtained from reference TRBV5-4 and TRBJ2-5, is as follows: ETGVTQSPTHLIKTRGQQVTLRCSSQSGHNTVSWYQQALGQGPQFIFQYYREEENGRGNFPPRFSGLQFPNYSSELNVNALELDDSALYLCASSRSGTGGWQETQYFGPGTRLLVL.

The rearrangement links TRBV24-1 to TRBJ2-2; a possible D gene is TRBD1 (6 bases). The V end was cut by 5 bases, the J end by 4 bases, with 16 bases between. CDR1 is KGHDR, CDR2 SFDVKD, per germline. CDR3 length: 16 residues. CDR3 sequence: CATSGGAGAITGELFF. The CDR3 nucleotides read TGTGCCACCAGTGGTGGGGCAGGGGCGATCACCGGGGAGCTGTTTTTT.

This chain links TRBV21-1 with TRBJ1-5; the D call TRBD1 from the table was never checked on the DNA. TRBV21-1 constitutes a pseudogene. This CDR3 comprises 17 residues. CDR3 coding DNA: TGTGCCAGCAGCAAAGCCCGGCAGGGCCCTAGCAATCAGCCCCAGCATTTT. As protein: CASSKARQGPSNQPQHF.

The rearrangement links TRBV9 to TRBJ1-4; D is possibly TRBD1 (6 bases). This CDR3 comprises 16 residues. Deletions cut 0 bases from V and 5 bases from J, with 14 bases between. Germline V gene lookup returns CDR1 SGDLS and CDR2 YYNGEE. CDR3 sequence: CASSVGGARGNEKLFF. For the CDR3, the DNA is TGTGCCAGCAGCGTAGGGGGCGCCAGGGGAAATGAAAAACTGTTTTTT.

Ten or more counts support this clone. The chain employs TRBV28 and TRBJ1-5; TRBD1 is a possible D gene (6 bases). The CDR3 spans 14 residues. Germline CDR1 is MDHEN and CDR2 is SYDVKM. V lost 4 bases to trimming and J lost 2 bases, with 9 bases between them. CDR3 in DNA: TGTGCCAGCAGTTCGGCAGGGGGCAATCAGCCCCAGCATTTT. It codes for CASSSAGGNQPQHF.

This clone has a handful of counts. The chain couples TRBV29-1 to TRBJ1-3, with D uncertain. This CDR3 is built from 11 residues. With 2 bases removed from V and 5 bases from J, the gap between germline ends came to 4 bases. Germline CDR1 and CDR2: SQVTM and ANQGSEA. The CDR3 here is CSVEQRNTIYF. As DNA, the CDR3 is TGCAGCGTTGAACAAAGAAACACCATATATTTT.

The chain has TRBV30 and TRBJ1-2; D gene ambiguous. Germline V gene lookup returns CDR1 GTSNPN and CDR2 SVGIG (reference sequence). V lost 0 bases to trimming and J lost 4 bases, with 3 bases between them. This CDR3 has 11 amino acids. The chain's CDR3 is CAWSVIYGYTF. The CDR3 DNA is TGTGCCTGGAGTGTCATCTATGGCTACACCTTC.

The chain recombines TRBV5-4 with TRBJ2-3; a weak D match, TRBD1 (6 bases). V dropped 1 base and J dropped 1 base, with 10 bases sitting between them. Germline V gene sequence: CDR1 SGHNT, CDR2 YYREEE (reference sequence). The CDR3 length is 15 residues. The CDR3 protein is CASSLKAGGTDTQYF. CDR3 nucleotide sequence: TGTGCCAGCAGCTTGAAGGCAGGGGGCACAGATACGCAGTATTTT.

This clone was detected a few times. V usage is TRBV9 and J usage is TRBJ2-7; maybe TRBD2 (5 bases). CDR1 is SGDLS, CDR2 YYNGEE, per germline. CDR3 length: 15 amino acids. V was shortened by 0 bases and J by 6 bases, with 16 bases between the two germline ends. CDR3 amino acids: CASSVDIGENAEQYF. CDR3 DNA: TGTGCCAGCAGCGTAGATATTGGGGAGAATGCCGAGCAGTACTTC. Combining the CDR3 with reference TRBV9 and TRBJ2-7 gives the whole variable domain DSGVTQTPKHLITATGQRVTLRCSPRSGDLSVYWYQQSLDQGLQFLIQYYNGEERAKGNILERFSAQQFPDLHSELNLSSLELGDSALYFCASSVDIGENAEQYFGPGTRLTVT.

The CDR3 sequence is CASSKTGIMNTEAFF. Written as DNA, the CDR3 is TGTGCCAGCTCAAAGACAGGGATCATGAACACTGAAGCTTTCTTT. The chain links TRBV13 to TRBJ1-1, with 7 bases aligning to TRBD1. The CDR3 extends over 15 amino acids. Trimming at V came to 8 bases and at J to 0 bases, leaving 9 bases not matched to a gene. Germline lookup yields CDR1 PRHDT and CDR2 FYEKMQ (reference sequence).